The clone carrying this TCR beta chain was observed a handful of times. The antigen is undetermined. This sample was taken from a study of T-cell reconstitution after alpha-beta-depleted transplantation in children. Overall study findings and caveats: T-cell numbers and diversity one year post-transplant derived largely from freshly generated T cells. After transplant, at about two months, alpha-beta T cells were reportedly derived from several hundred expanded graft clones. Day-60 TCRbeta diversity that was high in some patients was derived from surviving recipient T cells and thymic progenitors.

Unique molecular identifiers tagged the TCRbeta library. A single record per CDR3 protein comes from TCRdb applying MiXCR to the PCR reads. The profile shows 250,000 to 400,000 distinct CDR3 sequences, around 25% of them singletons. The sequence was obtained from a male patient younger than 18 who had a stem cell transplant for acute lymphoblastic leukemia, so the T cells may come from the graft donor. This specimen was PBMCs, mostly from graft donor cells, taken 180 days after TCRalphabeta/CD19-depleted stem cell transplant.

The CDR3 DNA sequence: TGTGCCAGCAGCCAAGGACTAGGGCTAGCCAAAAACATTCAGTACTTC. This codes for CASSQGLGLAKNIQYF. This sequence joins TRBV14 and TRBJ2-4, with a tentative D call TRBD2 (6 bases). This CDR3 contains 16 residues. The germline V gene has CDR1 SGHDN and CDR2 FVKESK. Trimming shortened V by 1 base and J by 0 bases, and 10 bases separated the two germline ends.